The entry below describes one T cell receptor (beta chain). The antigen is unknown. This entry belongs to a study of T cell responses to AZD1222 COVID-19 vaccine. Study-level findings and limits: With two AZD1222 doses given, Spike-specific TCR breadth and depth both rose. Vaccine-related CD4 TCRs covered spike, predominating at 160-218 and 743-854.

Sequenced by immunoSEQ multiplex PCR; TCRdb stores in-frame clones only, minus some. This sample has approximately 180,000 clones; 90% occur once, and the top ten carry approximately 3%. Trimming stripped 0 bases from V and 3 bases from J, with 3 bases between. Germline V CDR1 and CDR2: LGHNA, YSLEER. This CDR3 has 13 amino acids. J is TRBJ1-5 and V is TRBV4-3, with unresolved D. The sequence derives from an adult in good health. The starting material was peripheral blood, obtained on day 0 of AZD1222 vaccination. In DNA, the CDR3 is TGCGCCAGCAGCCAAGAGATCAATCAGCCCCAGCATTTT. This sequence encodes CASSQEINQPQHF.